A selection of T cell receptor beta chains follows, all from one sample in a study of beta chain features in type 1 diabetes. Profiling relied on immunoSEQ multiplex PCR, and the TCRdb table lists in-frame clones only, not all of them. The table has more than 300,000 clones, roughly 9.8% seen once. The sequenced material came from central memory CD4+ T cells from blood. All receptors derive from a man between 25 and 39 years old with type 1 diabetes. Each CDR3 is given with its conserved first and last residue. Each record gives: D gene, clone size, J gene, V gene, CDR3 DNA, CDR3 protein. D genes are given only for firm matches. A row's size may be missing; if present it is once, few, many or a size class.

.	.	TRBJ2-7	TRBV13	TGTGCCAGCAGCTCCGGACAGAGTAGCGGCGCCCGTTACGAGCAGTACTTC	CASSSGQSSGARYEQYF
TRBD1	many	TRBJ2-2	TRBV5-4	TGTGCCAGCAGCTTGGGTCAGGGGGCAACCGGGGAGCTGTTTTTT	CASSLGQGATGELFF
.	.	TRBJ1-1	TRBV7-9	TGTGCCAGCAGCTTAACTTCTGAAGCTTTCTTT	CASSLTSEAFF
TRBD1	many	TRBJ2-1	TRBV5-1	TGCGCCAGCAGCCAAGGGACAGGGTGGGATGAGCAGTTCTTC	CASSQGTGWDEQFF
.	few	TRBJ2-2	TRBV25-1	TGTGCCAGCAGCGCGCCGGTTTGGGAGGCCACCGGGGAGCTGTTTTTT	CASSAPVWEATGELFF
TRBD1	few	TRBJ2-2	TRBV6-1	TGTGCCAGCAGTTCGACAGGGGGCACCGGGGAGCTGTTTTTT	CASSSTGGTGELFF
.	few	TRBJ2-5	TRBV7-8	TGTGCCAGCAGCTCCGGCAGGGAAGAGACCCAGTACTTC	CASSSGREETQYF
.	few	TRBJ1-3	TRBV7-9	TGTGCCAGCAGCTTACAGGGAACTGCTGGAAACACCATATATTTT	CASSLQGTAGNTIYF
TRBD1	many	TRBJ2-3	TRBV27	TGTGCCAGCAGTGCCCGACAGGGGGCCATCACAGATACGCAGTATTTT	CASSARQGAITDTQYF
.	.	TRBJ1-1	TRBV5-1	TGCGCCAGCAGCCTACCGGACACGAGGTGGACTGAAGCTTTCTTT	CASSLPDTRWTEAFF
.	once	TRBJ1-1	TRBV6-5	TGTGCCAGCACTTTGACAGGCAGGAGTGAAGCTTTCTTT	CASTLTGRSEAFF
.	few	TRBJ2-7	TRBV5-1	TGCGCCAGCAGCTTGGGGCAGGAAAGCGAGCAGTACTTC	CASSLGQESEQYF
.	.	TRBJ2-3	TRBV4-1	TGCGCCAGCAGCCAAGGTGGGAGGAGGGATACGCAGTATTTT	CASSQGGRRDTQYF
.	.	TRBJ2-1	TRBV25-1	TGTGCCAGCAGTCCGGGACAACCCTACAATGAGCAGTTCTTC	CASSPGQPYNEQFF
.	few	TRBJ2-6	TRBV7-9	TGTGCCAGCAGCCCCCAGTCTGGGGCCAACGTCCTGACTTTC	CASSPQSGANVLTF
.	.	TRBJ2-7	TRBV11-2	TGTGCCAGCAGCTTGAACGTCCAGGGCCACGAGCAGTACTTC	CASSLNVQGHEQYF
TRBD1	.	TRBJ1-2	TRBV28	TGTGCCAGCATACCTGCGGGACAGGGGGCCGGCTACACCTTC	CASIPAGQGAGYTF
.	few	TRBJ1-2	TRBV7-2	TGTGCCAGCAGCTTATCAGGGGTTGGTGGCTACACCTTC	CASSLSGVGGYTF
.	many	TRBJ1-5	TRBV7-9	TGTGCCAGCAGCCGACAGGAAAATCAGCCCCAGCATTTT	CASSRQENQPQHF
.	.	TRBJ1-5	TRBV28	TGTGCCAGCAGTTTGCCAGGGGCCGCTCAGCCCCAGCATTTT	CASSLPGAAQPQHF
TRBD1	few	TRBJ2-7	TRBV7-9	TGTGCCAGCAGCTATGCCGGGACAGGGACCGAGCAGTACTTC	CASSYAGTGTEQYF
TRBD1	few	TRBJ2-7	TRBV28	TGTGCCAGCAGTCCGTGGACAGGGACCCAGCAGTACTTC	CASSPWTGTQQYF
.	many	TRBJ1-5	TRBV5-5	TGTGCCAGCAGCTTCTTAGGGCAGCCCCAGCATTTT	CASSFLGQPQHF
.	few	TRBJ1-2	TRBV6-5	TGTGCCAGCAGCCCGAATGCTTATGGCTACACCTTC	CASSPNAYGYTF